This TCR beta chain comes out of a study of blood T cells in healthy people across ages. A second PCR, run for about 6 to 11 cycles, used a sample-barcoded 5' primer plus a J-beta primer mix. Every cDNA molecule carried a tag from a template-switch adaptor bearing 12 random nucleotides. TCRdb itself ran the 5' RACE reads through MiXCR, one entry per CDR3 protein. This sample has some 1.5 million distinct CDR3 sequences, with roughly 27% found just once. The sample holds a few counts of this clonotype. The antigen remains undetermined. The study's findings and limits: Estimated diversity that came from one million T cells was considered an underestimate. There were more naive CD4+ cells and higher diversity in long-lived donors than in aged donors.

Sequencing was performed on blood. The TCR originated in a woman aged 25-40 years in good health.

The CDR3 DNA reads as TGTGCCAGCAGTTACCCGAGTTTGGCTAGCGAGACCCAGTACTTC. It is translated as CASSYPSLASETQYF. V gene TRBV6-2 or TRBV6-3 combines with J gene TRBJ2-7; a possible D gene is TRBD2 (5 bases). The last part of the DNA fits TRBJ2-5 better; the J call may be wrong. The CDR3 sequence is 15 residues long. The germline CDR1 and CDR2 sequences are MNHEY and SVGEGT.